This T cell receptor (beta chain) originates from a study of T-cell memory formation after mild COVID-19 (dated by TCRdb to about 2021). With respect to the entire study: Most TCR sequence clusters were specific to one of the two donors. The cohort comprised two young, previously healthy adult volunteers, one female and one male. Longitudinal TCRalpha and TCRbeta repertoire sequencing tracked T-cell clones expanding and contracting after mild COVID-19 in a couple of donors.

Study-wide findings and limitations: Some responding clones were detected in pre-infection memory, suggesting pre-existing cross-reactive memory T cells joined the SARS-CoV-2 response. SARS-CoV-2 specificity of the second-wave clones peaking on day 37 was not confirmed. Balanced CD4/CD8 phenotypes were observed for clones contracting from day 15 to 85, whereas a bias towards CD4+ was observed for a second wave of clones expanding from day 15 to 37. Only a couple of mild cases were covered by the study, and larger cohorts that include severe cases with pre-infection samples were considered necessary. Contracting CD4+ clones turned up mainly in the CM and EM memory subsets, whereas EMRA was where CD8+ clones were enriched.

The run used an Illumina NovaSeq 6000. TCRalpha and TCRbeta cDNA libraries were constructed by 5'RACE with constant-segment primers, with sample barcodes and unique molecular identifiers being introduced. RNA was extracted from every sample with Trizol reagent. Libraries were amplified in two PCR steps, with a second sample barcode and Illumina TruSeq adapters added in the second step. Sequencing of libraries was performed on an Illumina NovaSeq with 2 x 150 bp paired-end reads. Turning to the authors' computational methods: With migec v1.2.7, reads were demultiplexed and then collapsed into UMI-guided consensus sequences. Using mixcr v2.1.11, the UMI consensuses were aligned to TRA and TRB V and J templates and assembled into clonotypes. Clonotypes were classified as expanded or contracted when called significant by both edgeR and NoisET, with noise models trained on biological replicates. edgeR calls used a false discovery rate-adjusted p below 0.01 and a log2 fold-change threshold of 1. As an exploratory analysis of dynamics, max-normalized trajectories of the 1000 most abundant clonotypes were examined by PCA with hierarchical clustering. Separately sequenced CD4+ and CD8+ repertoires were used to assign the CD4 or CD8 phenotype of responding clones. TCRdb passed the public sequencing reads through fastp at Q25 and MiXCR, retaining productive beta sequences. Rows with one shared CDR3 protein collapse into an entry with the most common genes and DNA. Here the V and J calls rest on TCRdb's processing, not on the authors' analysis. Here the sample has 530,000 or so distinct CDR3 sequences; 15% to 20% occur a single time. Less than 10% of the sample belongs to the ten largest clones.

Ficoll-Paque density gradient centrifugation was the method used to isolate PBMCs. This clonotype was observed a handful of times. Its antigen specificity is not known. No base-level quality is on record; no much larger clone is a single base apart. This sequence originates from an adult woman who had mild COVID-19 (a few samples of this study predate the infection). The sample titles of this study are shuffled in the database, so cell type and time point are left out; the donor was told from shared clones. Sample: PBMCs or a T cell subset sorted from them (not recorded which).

For the CDR3, the sequence is CASRTGQGGTYEQYF. The sequence in DNA is TGCGCCAGCAGAACAGGACAGGGGGGTACTTACGAGCAGTACTTC. The sequence links TRBV5-1 to TRBJ2-7; TRBD1 matches 10 bases in the middle. Compared with germline, V lacks 5 bases and J lacks 4 bases; bases without a gene match: 9. Looking up the germline V gene yields CDR1 SGHRS and CDR2 YFSETQ. Including the terminal cysteine and phenylalanine, the CDR3 comprises 15 residues. Only CDR3 DNA remains: 45 bases, in frame from the first base.